Following are 13 T cell receptor beta chains from one sample sequenced in a study of control samples from healthy donors and cancer patients. Sequencing used immunoSEQ multiplex PCR; TCRdb keeps in-frame clones, though not all of them. The sample lists 150,000 to 200,000 clones, roughly 91% occurring once. The material sequenced was blood. These TCRs come from a woman aged 25-40 years in good health.

The V and J genes are TRBV6-6 and TRBJ2-7, with D possibly TRBD1 on 5 matching bases. V dropped 2 bases and J dropped 3 bases, with 5 bases sitting between them. CDR1 and CDR2 (germline): MNHNY, SVGAGI (reference sequence). The CDR3 sequence is 12 residues long. CDR3 coding DNA: TGTGCCAGCAGTTACAGGGGCTACGAGCAGTACTTC. Its protein is CASSYRGYEQYF.

This clone has a single count. The genes are TRBV24-1 and TRBJ2-3; D ambiguous. Per germline, CDR1 KGHDR and CDR2 SFDVKD. There are 13 residues in the CDR3. V was clipped by 4 bases and J by 6 bases, with 10 bases between them. The CDR3 DNA follows: TGTGCCACCAGTGAGAGACGGATGGATACGCAGTATTTT. This sequence encodes CATSERRMDTQYF.

The chain combines TRBV9 with TRBJ2-7; D possibly uses TRBD1 or TRBD2 (5 bases each). The CDR3 spans 16 residues. Per the germline V gene, CDR1 is SGDLS and CDR2 is YYNGEE. The V and J ends lost 2 bases and 6 bases respectively, with 21 bases between them. The DNA of the CDR3 is TGTGCCAGCAGCGTCCGGACCGGGACCCCCGTGACCGAGCAGTACTTC. Protein product: CASSVRTGTPVTEQYF.

This clone was counted once. The chain combines TRBV7-4 with TRBJ1-2; D call uncertain. V was trimmed by 5 bases and J by 5 bases, leaving 3 bases between them. The CDR3 covers 10 residues. Looked up from germline, CDR1 is SGHVT and CDR2 is SQSDAQ. CDR3 DNA sequence: TGTGCCAGCAGCGATTATGGCTACACCTTC. Protein sequence: CASSDYGYTF.

This rearrangement joins TRBV20-1 to TRBJ2-7; D might be TRBD1 or TRBD2, each matching 5 bases. V lost 3 bases and J 4 bases, leaving 10 bases between the germline ends. Germline loops: CDR1 DFQATT, CDR2 SNEGSKA (reference sequence). The CDR3 is 12 amino acids. CDR3 region: CSASQGEYEQYF. CDR3 DNA sequence: TGCAGTGCTAGTCAGGGAGAATACGAGCAGTACTTC.

The gene calls are TRBV19 and TRBJ1-6; possible D gene TRBD1, 5 bases. The CDR3 spans 14 residues. Trimming cost V 4 bases and J 10 bases, with 14 bases left between them. Germline V gene data show CDR1 as LNHDA and CDR2 as SQIVND (reference sequence). The CDR3 spells CASSNRGRESPLHF. The CDR3 nucleotides read TGTGCCAGTAGTAATAGGGGAAGGGAATCACCCCTCCACTTT.

The gene calls are TRBV7-3 and TRBJ2-3; 10 nucleotides agree with TRBD2. Germline CDR1 is SGHTA and CDR2 is FQGTGA. The CDR3 runs 16 residues. V shed 1 base and J 0 bases; nucleotides not matched to a gene: 1. The CDR3 sequence is CASSLKTSGSTDTQYF. For the CDR3, the DNA is TGTGCCAGCAGCTTAAAGACTAGCGGGAGCACAGATACGCAGTATTTT. Full variable domain (missing parts from reference TRBV7-3 and TRBJ2-3): GAGVSQTPSNKVTEKGKYVELRCDPISGHTALYWYRQSLGQGPEFLIYFQGTGAADDSGLPNDRFFAVRPEGSVSTLKIQRTERGDSAVYLCASSLKTSGSTDTQYFGPGTRLTVL.

As for this clone: With a far larger clone one base away, a read error is the likely cause. The chain has TRBV6-1 and TRBJ2-2; D remains unclear. Germline V lookup: CDR1 MNHNS, CDR2 SASEGT. Trimming removed 3 bases at V and 1 base at J, with 0 bases between. This CDR3 is built from 12 residues. The CDR3 loop reads CASSENTGELFF. Here the CDR3 DNA reads TGTGCCAGCAGTGAGAACACCGGGGAGCTGTTTTTT.

This clone was detected only once. J is TRBJ1-2 and V is TRBV6-6; the match to TRBD1 covers 9 bases. With V trimmed by 6 bases and J by 4 bases, 9 bases remained unmatched. This CDR3 is built from 15 residues. Germline assignment: CDR1 MNHNY and CDR2 SVGAGI (reference sequence). The CDR3 is CASRSTDRGGYGYTF. The CDR3 bases are TGTGCCAGCAGAAGCACGGACAGGGGAGGCTATGGCTACACCTTC.

The rearrangement joins TRBV19 to TRBJ2-1; 7 bases are shared with TRBD2. Germline-derived CDR1 and CDR2 are LNHDA and SQIVND (reference sequence). V lost 1 base, J lost 2 bases, and 5 bases stayed unmatched. The length of the CDR3 is 16 residues. This CDR3 is CASSIGASGPYNEQFF. Here the CDR3 DNA reads TGTGCCAGTAGTATAGGGGCTAGCGGTCCCTACAATGAGCAGTTCTTC.

The J gene is TRBJ1-1, the V gene TRBV28; D perhaps matches TRBD1 (6 bases). This CDR3 comprises 14 residues. The V and J ends lost 5 bases and 1 base respectively, with 11 bases between them. The germline CDR1 and CDR2 sequences are MDHEN and SYDVKM. The CDR3 reads CASSKSTGNTEAFF. CDR3 DNA sequence: TGTGCCAGCAGTAAATCGACAGGGAACACTGAAGCTTTCTTT.

The chain is built from TRBV20-1 and TRBJ2-1, with no clear D. Germline loops: CDR1 DFQATT, CDR2 SNEGSKA (reference sequence). This CDR3 comprises 8 residues. The ends were cut back, 3 bases at V and 12 bases at J, with 3 bases in the middle. CDR3 sequence (DNA): TGCAGTGCTAGGACGCAGTTCTTC. It codes for CSARTQFF.

On this clone: This same CDR3 is encoded by further DNA sequences in the sample. This chain uses TRBV18 with TRBJ2-3; no definite D call. Germline V lookup: CDR1 KGHSH, CDR2 LQKENI. The CDR3 extends over 13 amino acids. The V gene lost 6 bases and the J gene lost 2 bases, with 9 bases spanning the gap. The CDR3 DNA reads TGTGCCAGCTCCCCGCAGGCCACAGATACGCAGTATTTT. Its protein product is CASSPQATDTQYF. Combining the CDR3 with reference TRBV18 and TRBJ2-3 gives the whole variable domain NAGVMQNPRHLVRRRGQEARLRCSPMKGHSHVYWYRQLPEEGLKFMVYLQKENIIDESGMPKERFSAEFPKEGPSILRIQQVVRGDSAAYFCASSPQATDTQYFGPGTRLTVL.